Below, 9 T cell receptor beta chains from the same sample are listed, as sequenced in a study of cytomegalovirus exposure and HLA in healthy donors. Primers for the PCR totalled 60 Vbeta and 13 Jbeta. Assay: immunoSEQ multiplex PCR; the TCRdb copy retains only in-frame clones and omits some. The sample holds about 140,000 clones; 78% are singletons and the top ten take about 3.2%. The specimen sequenced was PBMCs. The receptors come from a female donor in good health and CMV-seronegative.

The chain has TRBV19 and TRBJ2-1; the match to TRBD1 covers 8 bases. Germline V gives CDR1 LNHDA, CDR2 SQIVND (reference sequence). This CDR3 has 14 residues. Germline trimming cut 7 bases from V and 5 bases from J; bases unmatched to any gene: 7. The CDR3 bases are TGTGCCAGTATACAACCGGGACAGGACAATGAGCAGTTCTTC. It encodes CASIQPGQDNEQFF. Drawing the rest from reference TRBV19 and TRBJ2-1, the complete variable domain is DGGITQSPKYLFRKEGQNVTLSCEQNLNHDAMYWYRQDPGQGLRLIYYSQIVNDFQKGDIAEGYSVSREKKESFPLTVTSAQKNPTAFYLCASIQPGQDNEQFFGPGTRLTVL.

The chain couples TRBV7-9 to TRBJ1-3; unclear D gene. CDR1 and CDR2 from the germline V gene are SEHNR and FQNEAQ (reference sequence). The CDR3 extends over 14 amino acids. V lost 5 bases, J lost 0 bases, and 8 bases lay in between. The DNA for the CDR3 is TGTGCCAGCAGCCTTGGGAGCTCTGGAAACACCATATATTTT. Amino acids: CASSLGSSGNTIYF.

The rearrangement uses TRBV19 and TRBJ1-5; 11 bases are shared with TRBD1. V dropped 5 bases and J dropped 0; count of bases not matched to a gene: 6. In germline, CDR1 is LNHDA, CDR2 SQIVND (reference sequence). The CDR3 is made up of 17 amino acids. The CDR3 is CASSLGQGASSNQPQHF. The DNA for the CDR3 is TGTGCCAGTAGTCTCGGACAGGGGGCATCTAGCAATCAGCCCCAGCATTTT.

This sequence joins TRBV4-3 and TRBJ1-1; D is undetermined. CDR1 and CDR2 (germline): LGHNA, YSLEER. The CDR3 runs 19 residues. V shed 3 bases and J shed 1 base, with 24 bases lying between them. The CDR3: CASSHKRGSRIQKNTEAFF. The CDR3 DNA is TGCGCCAGCAGCCATAAGCGAGGCAGCCGGATACAAAAGAACACTGAAGCTTTCTTT.

This chain links TRBV7-8 with TRBJ2-7, with TRBD2 matching over 9 bases. With 0 bases clipped from V and 2 bases from J, the junction kept 5 bases outside the gene matches. CDR1 is SGHVS, CDR2 FQNEAQ, per germline. The CDR3 is made up of 16 amino acids. The CDR3 region is CASSLASAGGPYEQYF. For the CDR3, the DNA is TGTGCCAGCAGCTTAGCGTCGGCGGGAGGGCCCTACGAGCAGTACTTC.

The chain has TRBV6-1 and TRBJ1-2; D gene uncertain. Per the germline V gene, CDR1 is MNHNS and CDR2 is SASEGT. Between the trimmed V and J ends, which lost 3 bases and 3 bases, there was a span of 8 bases. The CDR3 is 13 residues long. CDR3 sequence (DNA): TGTGCCAGCAGTGATCTCCCGGACTATGGCTACACCTTC. Its translation is CASSDLPDYGYTF.

The rearrangement links TRBV6-1 to TRBJ2-7; D possibly corresponds to TRBD1 (5 bases). Germline V gene sequence: CDR1 MNHNS, CDR2 SASEGT. This CDR3 has 12 amino acids. V dropped 2 bases and J dropped 9 bases, with 11 bases sitting between them. The CDR3 spells CASSEQGTGQYF. CDR3 DNA: TGTGCCAGCAGTGAACAGGGTACGGGGCAGTACTTC.

This clone was counted between two and nine times. The genes are TRBV19 and TRBJ1-5; TRBD1 might be the D (6 bases). The V and J ends lost 3 bases and 2 bases respectively, with 8 bases between them. The CDR3 has 14 amino acids. Germline CDR1 LNHDA, CDR2 SQIVND (reference sequence). The CDR3 nucleotides are TGTGCCAGTAGTATCAGGGGCGGCAATCAGCCCCAGCATTTT. Protein product: CASSIRGGNQPQHF.

Details on this clone: Its ends do not fully match the called genes, so a read error is possible. The chain recombines TRBV4-1 with TRBJ2-1; possible D gene TRBD2, 5 bases. This CDR3 has 15 residues. Germline values: CDR1 MGHRA, CDR2 YSYEKL. CDR3 loop: CASSQGTGAYNEQFF. CDR3 in DNA: TGCGCCAGCAGTCAAGGAACCGGGGCCTACAATGAGCAGTTCTTC.